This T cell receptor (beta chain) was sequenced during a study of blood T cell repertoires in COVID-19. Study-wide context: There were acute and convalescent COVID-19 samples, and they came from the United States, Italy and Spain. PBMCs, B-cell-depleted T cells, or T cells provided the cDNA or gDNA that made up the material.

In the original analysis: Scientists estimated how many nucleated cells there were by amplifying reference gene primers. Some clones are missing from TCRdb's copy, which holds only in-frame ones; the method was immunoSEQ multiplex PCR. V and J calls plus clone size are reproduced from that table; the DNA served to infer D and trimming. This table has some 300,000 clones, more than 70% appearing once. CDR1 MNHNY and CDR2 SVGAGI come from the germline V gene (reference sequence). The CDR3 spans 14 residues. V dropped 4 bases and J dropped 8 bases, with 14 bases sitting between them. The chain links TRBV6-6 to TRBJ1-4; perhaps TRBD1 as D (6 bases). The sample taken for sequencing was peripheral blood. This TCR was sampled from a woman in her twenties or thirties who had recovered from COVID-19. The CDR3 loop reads CASSLGDNQEKLFF. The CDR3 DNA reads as TGTGCCAGCAGTTTAGGGGACAACCAGGAAAAACTGTTTTTT.